These 6 T cell receptor beta chains were all obtained from the same sample, sequenced in a study of neoadjuvant anti-PD-1 for oral cavity cancer. Clones were read by immunoSEQ multiplex PCR, and TCRdb kept only the in-frame ones, dropping some. Of 35,000 to 50,000 clones listed, 77% are singletons. Time point described: after neoadjuvant nivolumab, at surgical resection. The source material was PBMCs, sampled after nivolumab (anti-PD-1) treatment. The receptors were gathered from a person aged 40-85 years with oral cavity squamous cell carcinoma.

The chain combines TRBV5-1 with TRBJ1-3; 7 bases match TRBD1. CDR3 size: 16 residues. Trimming took 4 bases from V and 0 from J; bases not matched to a gene: 7. Per the germline V gene, CDR1 is SGHRS and CDR2 is YFSETQ. Here the CDR3 DNA reads TGCGCCAGCAGCCGGGACAGCCTAAGCTCTGGAAACACCATATATTTT. As protein: CASSRDSLSSGNTIYF.

The chain carries TRBV6-4 and TRBJ1-6; a weak D match, TRBD1 (5 bases). The germline gives CDR1 MRHNA, CDR2 SNTAGT. Between the trimmed V and J ends, which lost 6 bases and 7 bases, there was a span of 16 bases. This CDR3 is 15 amino acids long. Here the CDR3 reads CASRPRDRQNSPLHF. Here the CDR3 DNA reads TGTGCCAGCAGGCCCCGGGACCGACAAAATTCACCCCTCCACTTT.

This chain links TRBV18 with TRBJ2-2; TRBD1 agrees at 8 bases. Germline V gene lookup returns CDR1 KGHSH and CDR2 LQKENI. V lost 2 bases, J lost 5 bases, and 7 bases stayed unmatched. The CDR3 is made up of 16 amino acids. The CDR3, as DNA: TGTGCCAGCTCACCATTAGCGACAGGGGAAACCGGGGAGCTGTTTTTT. As protein: CASSPLATGETGELFF. The complete variable domain, with remaining parts taken from reference TRBV18 and TRBJ2-2, reads NAGVMQNPRHLVRRRGQEARLRCSPMKGHSHVYWYRQLPEEGLKFMVYLQKENIIDESGMPKERFSAEFPKEGPSILRIQQVVRGDSAAYFCASSPLATGETGELFFGEGSRLTVL.

J is TRBJ2-3 and V is TRBV19; D is undetermined. Trimming took off 3 bases at V and 1 base at J, with 5 bases between the two ends. This CDR3 has 13 residues. Germline V lookup: CDR1 LNHDA, CDR2 SQIVND (reference sequence). This CDR3 is CASSISRTDTQYF. As DNA, the CDR3 is TGTGCCAGTAGTATTTCCCGCACAGATACGCAGTATTTT.

The V call is TRBV4-2, the J call TRBJ2-1, with 13 bases matching TRBD2. The CDR3 has 16 amino acids. V lost 5 bases, J lost 6 bases, and 7 bases stayed unmatched. In germline, CDR1 is LGHNA, CDR2 YNFKEQ. CDR3 protein: CASSTGTSGNGNEQFF. CDR3 sequence (DNA): TGTGCCAGCAGCACTGGGACTAGCGGGAACGGCAATGAGCAGTTCTTC.

This clone was detected once. The chain combines TRBV6-6 with TRBJ2-3; tentatively, D is TRBD2 (6 bases). Trimming shortened V by 0 bases and J by 0 bases, and 7 bases separated the two germline ends. The germline V gene has CDR1 MNHNY and CDR2 SVGAGI (reference sequence). The CDR3 extends over 15 amino acids. Written as DNA, the CDR3 is TGTGCCAGCAGTTACTCTGGACTAAGCACAGATACGCAGTATTTT. Amino acids: CASSYSGLSTDTQYF.